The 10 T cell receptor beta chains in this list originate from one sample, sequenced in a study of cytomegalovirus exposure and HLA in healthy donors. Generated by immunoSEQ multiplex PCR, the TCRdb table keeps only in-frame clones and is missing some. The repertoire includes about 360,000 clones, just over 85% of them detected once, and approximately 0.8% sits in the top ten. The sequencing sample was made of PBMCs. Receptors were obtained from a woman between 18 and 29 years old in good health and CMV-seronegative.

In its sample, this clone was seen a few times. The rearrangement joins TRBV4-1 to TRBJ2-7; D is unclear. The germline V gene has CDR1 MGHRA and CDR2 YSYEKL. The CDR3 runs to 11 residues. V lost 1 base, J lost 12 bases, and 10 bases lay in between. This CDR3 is CASSQVSQMYF. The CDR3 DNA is TGCGCCAGCAGCCAAGTTTCCCAGATGTACTTC.

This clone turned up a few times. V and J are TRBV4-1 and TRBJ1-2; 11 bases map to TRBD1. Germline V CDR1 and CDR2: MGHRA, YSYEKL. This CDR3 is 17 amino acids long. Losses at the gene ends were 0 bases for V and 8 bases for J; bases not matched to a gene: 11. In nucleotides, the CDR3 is TGCGCCAGCAGCCAAGAGAGCGGGACAGGGGGAGCAGGGGGCTACACCTTC. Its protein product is CASSQESGTGGAGGYTF.

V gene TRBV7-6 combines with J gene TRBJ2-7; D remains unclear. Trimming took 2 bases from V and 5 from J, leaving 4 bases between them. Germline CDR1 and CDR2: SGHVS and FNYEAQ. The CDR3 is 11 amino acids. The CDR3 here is CASSLPDEQYF. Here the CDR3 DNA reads TGTGCCAGCAGCTTACCGGACGAGCAGTACTTC.

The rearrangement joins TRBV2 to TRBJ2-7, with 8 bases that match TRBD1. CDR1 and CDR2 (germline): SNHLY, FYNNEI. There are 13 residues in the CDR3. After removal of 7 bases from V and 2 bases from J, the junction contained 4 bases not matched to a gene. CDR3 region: CASNGQGTYEQYF. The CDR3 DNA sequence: TGTGCCAGCAACGGACAGGGAACCTACGAGCAGTACTTC.

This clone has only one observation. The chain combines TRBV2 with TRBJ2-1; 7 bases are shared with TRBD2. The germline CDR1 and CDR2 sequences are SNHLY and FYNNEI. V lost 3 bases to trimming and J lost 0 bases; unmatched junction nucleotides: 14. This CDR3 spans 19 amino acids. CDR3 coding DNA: TGTGCCAGCAGTGAGCGTAGGTTATCGGCGGGGGTCTCCTACAATGAGCAGTTCTTC. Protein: CASSERRLSAGVSYNEQFF. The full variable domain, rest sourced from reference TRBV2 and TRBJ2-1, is EPEVTQTPSHQVTQMGQEVILRCVPISNHLYFYWYRQILGQKVEFLVSFYNNEISEKSEIFDDQFSVERPDGSNFTLKIRSTKLEDSAMYFCASSERRLSAGVSYNEQFFGPGTRLTVL.

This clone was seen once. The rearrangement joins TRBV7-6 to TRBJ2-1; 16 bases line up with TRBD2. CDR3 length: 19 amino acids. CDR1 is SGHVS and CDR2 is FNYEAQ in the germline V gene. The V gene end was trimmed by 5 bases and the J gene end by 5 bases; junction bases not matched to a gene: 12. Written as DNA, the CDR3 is TGTGCCAGCAGCCCCACCGGGACTAGCGGGGGGGCAGTGCACAATGAGCAGTTCTTC. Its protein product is CASSPTGTSGGAVHNEQFF.

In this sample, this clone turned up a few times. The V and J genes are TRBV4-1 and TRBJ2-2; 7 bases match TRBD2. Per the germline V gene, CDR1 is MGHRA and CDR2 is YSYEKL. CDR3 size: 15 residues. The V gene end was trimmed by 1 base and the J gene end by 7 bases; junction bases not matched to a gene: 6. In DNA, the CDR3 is TGCGCCAGCAGCCAAGTTGGCGGGGGTTTCGGGGAGCTGTTTTTT. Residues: CASSQVGGGFGELFF.

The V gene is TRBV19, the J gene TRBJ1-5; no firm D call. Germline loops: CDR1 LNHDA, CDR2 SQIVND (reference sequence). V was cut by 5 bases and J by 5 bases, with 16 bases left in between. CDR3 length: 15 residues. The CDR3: CASSGSGGGHQPQHF. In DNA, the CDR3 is TGTGCCAGTAGTGGAAGCGGCGGCGGGCATCAGCCCCAGCATTTT.

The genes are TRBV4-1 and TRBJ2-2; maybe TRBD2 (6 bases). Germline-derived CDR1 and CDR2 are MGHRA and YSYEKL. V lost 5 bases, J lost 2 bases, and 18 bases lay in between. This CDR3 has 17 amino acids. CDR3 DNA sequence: TGCGCCAGCAGCTCACGAACCGGGACTTTTAACACCGGGGAGCTGTTTTTT. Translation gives CASSSRTGTFNTGELFF.

The CDR3 nucleotides are TGCGCCAGCAGTCCCTCCGGGGACTATGGCTACACCTTC. It codes for CASSPSGDYGYTF. V gene TRBV5-1 combines with J gene TRBJ1-2; D not resolved. CDR1 and CDR2 from the germline V gene are SGHRS and YFSETQ. V was shortened by 5 bases and J by 3 bases, with 11 bases between the two germline ends. The CDR3 loop spans 13 amino acids.